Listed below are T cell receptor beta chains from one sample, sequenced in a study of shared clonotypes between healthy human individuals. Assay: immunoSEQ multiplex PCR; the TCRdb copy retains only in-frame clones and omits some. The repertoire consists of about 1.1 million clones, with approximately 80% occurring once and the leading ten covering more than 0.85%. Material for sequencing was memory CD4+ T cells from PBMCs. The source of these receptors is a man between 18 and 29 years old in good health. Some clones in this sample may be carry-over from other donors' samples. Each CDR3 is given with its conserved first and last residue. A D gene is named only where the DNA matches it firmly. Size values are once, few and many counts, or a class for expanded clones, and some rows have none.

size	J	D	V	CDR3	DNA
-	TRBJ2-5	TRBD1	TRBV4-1	CASSANTGAATGETQYF	TGCGCCAGCAGCGCCAACACAGGGGCGGCCACAGGGGAGACCCAGTACTTC
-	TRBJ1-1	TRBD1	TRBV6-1	CASSDDRGYTEAFF	TGTGCCAGCAGTGATGACAGGGGTTACACTGAAGCTTTCTTT
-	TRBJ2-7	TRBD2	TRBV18	CASSPLAGGLNYEQYF	TGTGCCAGCTCACCTCTAGCGGGGGGGTTAAACTACGAGCAGTACTTC
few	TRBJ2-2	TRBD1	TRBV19	CASSIGGDRETGELFF	TGTGCCAGTAGTATCGGAGGGGACAGGGAGACCGGGGAGCTGTTTTTT
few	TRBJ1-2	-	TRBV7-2	CASSRGQPYGYTF	TGTGCCAGCAGCCGAGGACAGCCCTATGGCTACACCTTC
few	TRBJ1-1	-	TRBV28	CASSTPSNTEAFF	TGTGCCAGCAGCACTCCTTCGAACACTGAAGCTTTCTTT
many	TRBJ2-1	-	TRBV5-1	CASSFSPGLSYNEQFF	TGCGCCAGCAGCTTCTCTCCCGGGCTATCCTACAATGAGCAGTTCTTC
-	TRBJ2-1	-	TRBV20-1	CSAWGNEQFF	TGCAGTGCTTGGGGGAATGAGCAGTTCTTC
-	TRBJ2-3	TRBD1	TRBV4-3	CASSQDRTGPDTQYF	TGCGCCAGCAGCCAAGATAGGACAGGGCCAGATACGCAGTATTTT
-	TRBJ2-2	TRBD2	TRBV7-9	CASSSTTSGIITGELFF	TGTGCCAGCAGCTCGACGACTAGCGGGATTATAACCGGGGAGCTGTTTTTT
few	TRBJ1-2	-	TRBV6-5	CASSYSTGGNYGYTF	TGTGCCAGCAGTTACTCGACAGGCGGGAACTATGGCTACACCTTC
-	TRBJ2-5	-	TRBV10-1	CASSEGETQYF	TGCGCCAGCAGCGAGGGGGAGACCCAGTACTTC
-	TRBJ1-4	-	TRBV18	CASSPQGMDEKLFF	TGTGCCAGCTCACCACAAGGGATGGATGAAAAACTGTTTTTT
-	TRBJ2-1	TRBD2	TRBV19	CASSIEAGVFNEQFF	TGTGCCAGTAGTATAGAAGCGGGAGTTTTCAATGAGCAGTTCTTC
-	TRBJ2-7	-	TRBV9	CASSPARAGTYEQYF	TGTGCCAGCAGCCCGGCGAGAGCGGGTACCTACGAGCAGTACTTC
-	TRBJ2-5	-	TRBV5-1	CASSLGGHPQETQYF	TGCGCCAGCAGCTTGGGCGGGCACCCTCAAGAGACCCAGTACTTC
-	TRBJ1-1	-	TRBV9	CASRKGLNTEAFF	TGTGCCAGCCGGAAGGGCTTGAACACTGAAGCTTTCTTT
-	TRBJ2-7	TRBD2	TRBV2	CASTKTSGRSSYEQYF	TGTGCCAGCACCAAAACTAGCGGGAGGAGCTCCTACGAGCAGTACTTC
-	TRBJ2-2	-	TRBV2	CASTLYSPNTGELFF	TGTGCCAGCACCCTCTACAGCCCAAACACCGGGGAGCTGTTTTTT
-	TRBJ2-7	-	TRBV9	CASSLAGTATYEQYF	TGTGCCAGCAGCCTCGCCGGGACGGCCACCTACGAGCAGTACTTC
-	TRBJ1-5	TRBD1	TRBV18	CASSGSTGVNQPQHF	TGTGCCAGCTCGGGGTCGACAGGGGTCAATCAGCCCCAGCATTTT
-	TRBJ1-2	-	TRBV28	CATLAPGGYTF	TGTGCCACCTTAGCCCCGGGGGGCTACACCTTC
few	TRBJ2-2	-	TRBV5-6	CASSLFGLTNTGELFF	TGTGCCAGCAGCTTGTTCGGACTTACGAACACCGGGGAGCTGTTTTTT
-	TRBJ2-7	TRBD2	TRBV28	CASSRSGTSGNEQYF	TGTGCCAGCAGCCGTAGTGGGACTAGCGGGAACGAGCAGTACTTC
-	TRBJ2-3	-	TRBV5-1	CASSLVSWGPDTQYF	TGCGCCAGCAGCTTGGTCTCGTGGGGGCCGGATACGCAGTATTTT
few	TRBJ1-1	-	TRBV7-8	CASSLGVGYTEAFF	TGTGCCAGCAGCTTAGGCGTCGGATACACTGAAGCTTTCTTT
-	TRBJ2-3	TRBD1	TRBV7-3	CASSLRGDRVDTQYF	TGTGCCAGCAGCTTAAGAGGAGACAGGGTGGATACGCAGTATTTT
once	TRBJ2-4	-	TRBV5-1	CASSLVGVAKNIQYF	TGCGCCAGCAGCTTGGTGGGGGTAGCCAAAAACATTCAGTACTTC
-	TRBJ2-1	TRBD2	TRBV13	CASSSGSPFAGGRNEQFF	TGTGCCAGCAGCTCGGGTTCGCCGTTTGCGGGAGGGCGCAATGAGCAGTTCTTC
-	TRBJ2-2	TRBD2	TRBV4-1	CASSQEGSGRAVTGELFF	TGCGCCAGCAGCCAAGAAGGGAGCGGGAGGGCCGTGACCGGGGAGCTGTTTTTT
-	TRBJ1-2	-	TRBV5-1	CASSLAPQNYGYTF	TGCGCCAGCAGCTTGGCCCCGCAGAACTATGGCTACACCTTC
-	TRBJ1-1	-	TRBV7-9	CASSSRTGGLGTEAFF	TGTGCCAGCAGCTCCCGGACGGGGGGCCTGGGGACTGAAGCTTTCTTT
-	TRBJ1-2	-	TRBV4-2	CASSQTGGVGGYTF	TGTGCCAGCAGCCAAACAGGAGGGGTGGGAGGCTACACCTTC
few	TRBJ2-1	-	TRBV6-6	CASSFLAPDYNEQFF	TGTGCCAGCAGTTTTCTAGCGCCTGATTACAATGAGCAGTTCTTC
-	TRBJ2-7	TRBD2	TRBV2	CASSGLAGEQYF	TGTGCCAGCAGTGGACTAGCTGGCGAGCAGTACTTC
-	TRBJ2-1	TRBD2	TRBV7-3	CASSSVGTSGSHEQFF	TGTGCCAGCAGCTCTGTCGGGACTAGCGGGAGTCATGAGCAGTTCTTC
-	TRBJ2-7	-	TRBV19	CARSGLPHYEQYF	TGTGCCAGATCCGGACTTCCCCACTACGAGCAGTACTTC
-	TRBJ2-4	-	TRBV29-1	CSVAGDQVQYF	TGCAGCGTTGCCGGGGACCAGGTTCAGTACTTC
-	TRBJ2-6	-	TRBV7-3	CASSLGSGANVLTF	TGTGCCAGCAGCCTCGGTAGTGGGGCCAACGTCCTGACTTTC
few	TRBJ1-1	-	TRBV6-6	CASSYSTRGEAFF	TGTGCCAGCAGTTACTCGACCAGGGGTGAAGCTTTCTTT
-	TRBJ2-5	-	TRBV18	CASSPWDKETQYF	TGTGCCAGCTCACCGTGGGACAAAGAGACCCAGTACTTC
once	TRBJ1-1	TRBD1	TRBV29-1	CSVRQGANTEAFF	TGCAGCGTCCGACAGGGGGCGAACACTGAAGCTTTCTTT
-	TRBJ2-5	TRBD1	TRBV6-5	CASSYPGGETQYF	TGTGCCAGCAGTTACCCAGGGGGAGAGACCCAGTACTTC
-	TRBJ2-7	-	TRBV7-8	CASRLGGLNYEQYF	TGTGCCAGCAGATTAGGGGGACTCAACTACGAGCAGTACTTC
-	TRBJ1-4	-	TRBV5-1	CASSLGTSTNEKLFF	TGCGCCAGCAGCCTAGGGACCTCAACTAATGAAAAACTGTTTTTT
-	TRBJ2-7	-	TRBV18	CASSPTSYEQYF	TGTGCCAGCTCCCCCACTTCCTACGAGCAGTACTTC
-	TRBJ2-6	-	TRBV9	CASSVVTGPHTGANVLTF	TGTGCCAGCAGCGTAGTTACAGGGCCTCACACTGGGGCCAACGTCCTGACTTTC
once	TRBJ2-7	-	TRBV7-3	CASSFNVGSYEQYF	TGTGCCAGCAGCTTCAATGTTGGGTCCTACGAGCAGTACTTC
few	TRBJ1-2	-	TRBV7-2	CASSFDSYYGYTF	TGTGCCAGCAGCTTTGACAGTTACTATGGCTACACCTTC
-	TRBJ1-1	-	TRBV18	CASSLDRNTEAFF	TGTGCCAGCTCGCTCGACAGGAACACTGAAGCTTTCTTT